These 19 T cell receptor beta chains were sequenced from one sample in a study of T cell responses to AZD1222 COVID-19 vaccine (dated by TCRdb to 2020 to 2023). The library relied on the immunoSEQ multiplex PCR assay. In its TCRdb copy, this immuneACCESS table keeps in-frame sequences only and misses some clones. Where compared with another copy, unresolved V genes explain less than half of these, and the others have no known cause. The sample yields roughly 250,000 clones; 85% to 95% were counted once. Together, the top ten hold about 0.5% of the sample. This specimen's time point label, per the study, means: baseline before first vaccination. Sample: peripheral blood, taken on day 0 of AZD1222 vaccination. These receptors originate from an adult in good health.

The V gene is TRBV7-3, the J gene TRBJ1-1; D ambiguous. The CDR3 runs to 13 residues. Germline lookup yields CDR1 SGHTA and CDR2 FQGTGA. Trimming removed 5 bases at V and 3 bases at J, with 10 bases between. The CDR3 loop is CASSTNTYTEAFF. The DNA of the CDR3 is TGTGCCAGCAGCACCAACACGTACACTGAAGCTTTCTTT. The whole variable domain, remainder taken from reference TRBV7-3 and TRBJ1-1, is GAGVSQTPSNKVTEKGKYVELRCDPISGHTALYWYRQSLGQGPEFLIYFQGTGAADDSGLPNDRFFAVRPEGSVSTLKIQRTERGDSAVYLCASSTNTYTEAFFGQGTRLTVV.

This rearrangement joins TRBV5-1 to TRBJ2-5; 13 nucleotides agree with TRBD2. Germline CDR1 and CDR2: SGHRS and YFSETQ. V shed 3 bases and J 5 bases; nucleotides not matched to a gene: 7. This CDR3 has 16 residues. The DNA for the CDR3 is TGCGCCAGCAGCTCCGGACTAGCGGGAGTCCGGGAGACCCAGTACTTC. It encodes CASSSGLAGVRETQYF.

The chain carries TRBV5-6 and TRBJ2-5, with TRBD1 matching over 7 bases. The V segment lost 8 bases and the J segment 4 bases; nucleotides outside the gene matches: 8. There are 13 residues in the CDR3. Germline V CDR1 and CDR2: SGHDT, YYEEEE. In DNA, the CDR3 is TGTGCCAGTAATGGACAGGCCCCAGAGACCCAGTACTTC. The encoded protein is CASNGQAPETQYF.

The J gene is TRBJ1-2, the V gene TRBV9; D ambiguous. The CDR3 covers 12 residues. The germline gives CDR1 SGDLS, CDR2 YYNGEE. Trimming shortened V by 2 bases and J by 9 bases, and 11 bases separated the two germline ends. CDR3 DNA sequence: TGTGCCAGCAGCGTCTCCCCGGGAAGCTACACCTTC. Translation: CASSVSPGSYTF. Full variable domain (missing parts from reference TRBV9 and TRBJ1-2): DSGVTQTPKHLITATGQRVTLRCSPRSGDLSVYWYQQSLDQGLQFLIQYYNGEERAKGNILERFSAQQFPDLHSELNLSSLELGDSALYFCASSVSPGSYTFGSGTRLTVV.

The DNA of the CDR3 is TGTGCCAGCAGTCGGACTAGCGGGGGCTACGAGCAGTACTTC. Protein product: CASSRTSGGYEQYF. The chain is built from TRBV6-5 and TRBJ2-7; 13 nucleotides line up with TRBD2. This CDR3 contains 14 residues. Germline V gene sequence: CDR1 MNHEY, CDR2 SVGAGI. The J segment lost 3 bases and the V segment lost 5 bases, leaving 1 base of the junction unmatched.

The V and J genes are TRBV14 and TRBJ2-1, with D uncertain. The V and J ends lost 2 bases and 0 bases respectively, with 11 bases between them. The length of the CDR3 is 16 residues. Germline CDR1 and CDR2: SGHDN and FVKESK. The CDR3 loop reads CASSQRAISSYNEQFF. CDR3 DNA: TGTGCCAGCAGCCAAAGGGCCATAAGCTCCTACAATGAGCAGTTCTTC.

The gene calls are TRBV28 and TRBJ2-5; D is tentatively TRBD1 or TRBD2 (5 bases each). Germline V CDR1 and CDR2: MDHEN, SYDVKM. V lost 5 bases and J 4 bases, leaving 11 bases between the germline ends. The CDR3 is 13 amino acids. The CDR3 loop reads CASSTGTGETQYF. For the CDR3, the DNA is TGTGCCAGCAGTACGGGGACCGGAGAGACCCAGTACTTC.

The chain uses TRBV10-3 and TRBJ1-1, with 7 bases that match TRBD1. Germline V gene lookup returns CDR1 ENHRY and CDR2 SYGVKD. Trimming took 8 bases from V and 1 from J; bases not matched to a gene: 10. This CDR3 has 15 residues. CDR3 amino acids: CAISGTGVGNTEAFF. The DNA for the CDR3 is TGTGCCATCTCGGGCACAGGGGTGGGGAACACTGAAGCTTTCTTT.

With regard to this clone: The conserved phenylalanine or tryptophan is not found at the CDR3 terminus, so this likely reflects a read error. No DNA is shown, since the ends of the CDR3 on it are uncertain; the CDR3 is the one TCRdb lists. The V and J genes are TRBV21-1 and TRBJ1-1; the D call TRBD1 from the table was never checked on the DNA. TRBV21-1 is a pseudogene segment. Including both end residues, the CDR3 is 11 amino acids long. CDR3 in amino acids: CASSKAPGSCV.

J is TRBJ1-2 and V is TRBV5-6; D ambiguous. The V and J ends lost 2 bases and 8 bases respectively, with 13 bases between them. Germline CDR1 reads SGHDT; CDR2 reads YYEEEE. The CDR3 covers 13 residues. The CDR3 region is CASSFGSTGGYTF. The CDR3 DNA reads TGTGCCAGCAGCTTTGGATCCACTGGGGGCTACACCTTC.

V and J are TRBV9 and TRBJ1-3; D may be TRBD1 (6 bases). Germline CDR1 and CDR2: SGDLS and YYNGEE. With 2 bases removed from V and 0 bases from J, the gap between germline ends came to 12 bases. The CDR3 has 16 residues. CDR3 nucleotides: TGTGCCAGCAGCGTTCGAGGGGACATCTCTGGAAACACCATATATTTT. Its protein is CASSVRGDISGNTIYF.

The chain couples TRBV10-3 to TRBJ2-2, with a weak D call TRBD1 (5 bases). The V gene lost 6 bases and the J gene lost 5 bases, with 7 bases spanning the gap. Germline assignment: CDR1 ENHRY and CDR2 SYGVKD. This CDR3 is built from 12 residues. The CDR3 DNA reads as TGTGCCATCAGCAGGGAAACCGGGGAGCTGTTTTTT. Translation gives CAISRETGELFF.

The chain uses TRBV10-3 and TRBJ2-7, with D tentatively TRBD1 (7 bases). The CDR3 is 14 residues long. Trimming shortened V by 5 bases and J by 3 bases, and 14 bases separated the two germline ends. Germline V gene lookup returns CDR1 ENHRY and CDR2 SYGVKD. The CDR3 protein is CAISSGTAGYEQYF. In nucleotides, the CDR3 is TGTGCCATCAGTTCCGGGACAGCGGGCTACGAGCAGTACTTC.

The V and J genes are TRBV3-1 (or the pseudogene TRBV3-2) and TRBJ2-5, with 8 bases fitting TRBD1. V was clipped by 8 bases and J by 0 bases; unmatched bases: 5. Germline V gene data show CDR1 as LGHDT and CDR2 as YNNKEL (reference sequence). The CDR3 is 14 amino acids. CDR3 nucleotide sequence: TGTGCCAGCTCGTACAGGGGGTACCAAGAGACCCAGTACTTC. It is translated as CASSYRGYQETQYF.

The chain has TRBV5-1 and TRBJ2-1; 11 bases are shared with TRBD2. With V trimmed by 4 bases and J by 3 bases, 9 bases remained unmatched. The CDR3 is 17 residues long. The germline V gene encodes CDR1 SGHRS and CDR2 YFSETQ. In DNA form, the CDR3 reads TGCGCCAGCAGCACCGGGACTAGCGGTGGTAGCTACAATGAGCAGTTCTTC. As protein: CASSTGTSGGSYNEQFF.

The chain employs TRBV7-9 and TRBJ2-7; 8 positions match TRBD2. Trimming removed 8 bases from V and 0 bases from J; junction bases left unmatched: 6. The CDR3 extends over 14 amino acids. From germline, CDR1 is SEHNR and CDR2 FQNEAQ (reference sequence). For the CDR3, the DNA is TGTGCCAGCCGAGCGGGAGCCAGCTCCTACGAGCAGTACTTC. Its translation is CASRAGASSYEQYF.

The rearrangement links TRBV5-5 to TRBJ2-1; no firm D call. The germline CDR1 and CDR2 sequences are SGHKS and YYEKEE (reference sequence). This CDR3 has 11 amino acids. The V end lost 4 bases, the J end lost 7 bases, and 6 bases lay between the germline ends. Written as DNA, the CDR3 is TGTGCCAGCAGCCCGCATAATGAGCAGTTCTTC. Protein sequence: CASSPHNEQFF.

A remark on this clone: The same CDR3 also results from other DNA sequences found in this sample. Written as DNA, the CDR3 is TGCGCCAGCAGCTTGGGGGGGAACACTGAAGCTTTCTTT. Protein product: CASSLGGNTEAFF. The rearrangement joins TRBV5-1 to TRBJ1-1; D is undetermined. The germline gives CDR1 SGHRS, CDR2 YFSETQ. V shed 0 bases and J shed 1 base, with 4 bases lying between them. This CDR3 contains 13 residues.

The chain combines TRBV19 with TRBJ2-5, with 7 bases aligning to TRBD1. Germline CDR1 and CDR2: LNHDA and SQIVND (reference sequence). Unmatched junction bases numbered 5, after V lost 4 bases and J lost 3 bases. The CDR3 totals 14 residues. This chain's CDR3 is CASSRQTGEETQYF. CDR3 in DNA: TGTGCCAGTAGTAGACAAACAGGGGAAGAGACCCAGTACTTC.